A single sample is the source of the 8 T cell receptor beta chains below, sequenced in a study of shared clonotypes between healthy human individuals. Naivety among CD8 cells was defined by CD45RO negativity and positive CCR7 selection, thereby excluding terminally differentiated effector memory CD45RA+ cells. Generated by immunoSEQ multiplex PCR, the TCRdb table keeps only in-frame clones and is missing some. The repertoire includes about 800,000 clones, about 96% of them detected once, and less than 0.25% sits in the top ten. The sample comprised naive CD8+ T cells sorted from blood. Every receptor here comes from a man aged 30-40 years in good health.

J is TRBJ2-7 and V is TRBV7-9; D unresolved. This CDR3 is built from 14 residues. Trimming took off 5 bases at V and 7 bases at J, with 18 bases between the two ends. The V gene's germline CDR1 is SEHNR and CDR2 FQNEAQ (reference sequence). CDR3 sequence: CASSPGPEFGEQYF. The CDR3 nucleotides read TGTGCCAGCAGCCCGGGCCCGGAATTTGGGGAGCAGTACTTC.

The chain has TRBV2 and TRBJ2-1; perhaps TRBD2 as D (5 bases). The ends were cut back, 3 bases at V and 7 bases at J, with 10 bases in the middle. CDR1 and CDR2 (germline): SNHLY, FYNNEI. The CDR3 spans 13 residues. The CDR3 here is CASSEGVRNEQFF. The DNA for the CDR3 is TGTGCCAGCAGTGAGGGAGTTCGGAATGAGCAGTTCTTC.

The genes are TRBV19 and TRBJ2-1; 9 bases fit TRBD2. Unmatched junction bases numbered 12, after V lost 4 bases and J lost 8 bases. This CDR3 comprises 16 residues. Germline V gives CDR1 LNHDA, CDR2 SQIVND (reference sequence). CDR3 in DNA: TGTGCCAGTAGTACGTTAGCGGGAGTTTTCTCCGATGAGCAGTTCTTC. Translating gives CASSTLAGVFSDEQFF.

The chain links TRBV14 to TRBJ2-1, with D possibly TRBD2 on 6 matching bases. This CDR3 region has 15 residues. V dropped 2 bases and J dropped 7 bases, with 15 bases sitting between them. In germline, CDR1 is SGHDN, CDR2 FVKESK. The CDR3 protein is CASSQRGLAQNEQFF. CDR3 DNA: TGTGCCAGCAGCCAACGGGGGTTGGCGCAAAATGAGCAGTTCTTC. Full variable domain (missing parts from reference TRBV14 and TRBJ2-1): EAGVTQFPSHSVIEKGQTVTLRCDPISGHDNLYWYRRVMGKEIKFLLHFVKESKQDESGMPNNRFLAERTGGTYSTLKVQPAELEDSGVYFCASSQRGLAQNEQFFGPGTRLTVL.

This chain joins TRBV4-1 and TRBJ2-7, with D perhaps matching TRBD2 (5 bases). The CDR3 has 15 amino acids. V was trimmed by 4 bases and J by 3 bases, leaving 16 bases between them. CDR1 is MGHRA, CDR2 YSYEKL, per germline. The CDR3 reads CASSPEATGSYEQYF. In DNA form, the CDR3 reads TGCGCCAGCAGCCCGGAGGCTACGGGGAGCTACGAGCAGTACTTC.

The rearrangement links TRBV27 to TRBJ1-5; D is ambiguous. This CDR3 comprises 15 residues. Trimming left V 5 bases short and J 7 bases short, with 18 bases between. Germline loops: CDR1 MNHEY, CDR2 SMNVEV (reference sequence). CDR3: CASSPGSPGRQPQHF. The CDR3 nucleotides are TGTGCCAGCAGTCCAGGCTCCCCTGGTAGGCAGCCCCAGCATTTT.

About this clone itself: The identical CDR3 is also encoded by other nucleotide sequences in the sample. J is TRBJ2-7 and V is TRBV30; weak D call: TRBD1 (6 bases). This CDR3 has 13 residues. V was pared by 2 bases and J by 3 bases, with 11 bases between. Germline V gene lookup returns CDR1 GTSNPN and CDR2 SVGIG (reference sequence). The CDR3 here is CAWSTGQGYEQYF. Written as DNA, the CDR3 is TGTGCCTGGAGTACGGGACAAGGCTACGAGCAGTACTTC.

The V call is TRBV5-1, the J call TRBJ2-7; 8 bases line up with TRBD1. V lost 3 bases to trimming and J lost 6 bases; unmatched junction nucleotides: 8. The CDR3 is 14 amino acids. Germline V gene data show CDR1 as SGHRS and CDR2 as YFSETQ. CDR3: CASSSEHRGIEQYF. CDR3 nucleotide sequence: TGCGCCAGCAGCTCGGAACACAGGGGGATCGAGCAGTACTTC.